The 8 T cell receptor beta chains in this list originate from one sample, sequenced in a study of blood T cells in healthy people across ages. For the second PCR, which ran for about 6 to 12 cycles, a sample-barcoded 5' primer and a J-beta primer mix were used. Each CDR3 protein is one row after TCRdb ran MiXCR on the 5' RACE reads. The profile shows some 880,000 distinct CDR3 sequences, about 36% of them singletons. Material: blood. The receptors shown here come from a man aged 18 to 35 in good health.

The chain uses TRBV7-9 and TRBJ1-2; the D gene is possibly TRBD1 (6 bases). The CDR3 contains 14 residues. V lost 1 base and J lost 3, with 9 bases in between. The germline V gene encodes CDR1 SEHNR and CDR2 FQNEAQ (reference sequence). Here the CDR3 DNA reads TGTGCCAGCAGCTTAGAAGGGACACACTATGGCTACACCTTC. Translated: CASSLEGTHYGYTF.

This clonotype was counted a few times. V gene TRBV28 combines with J gene TRBJ2-3; the D is unclear. V lost 7 bases and J lost 0, with 8 bases in between. Germline lookup yields CDR1 MDHEN and CDR2 SYDVKM. The CDR3 runs to 13 residues. The CDR3 DNA reads TGTGCCAGCATGGTGGTTAGCACAGATACGCAGTATTTT. This translates into CASMVVSTDTQYF.

This clonotype was seen more than once but under ten times. The rearrangement joins TRBV30 to TRBJ1-1, with D perhaps TRBD1 (5 bases). Trimming removed 1 base at V and 4 bases at J, with 7 bases between. In germline, CDR1 is GTSNPN, CDR2 SVGIG (reference sequence). CDR3 length equals 12 residues. CDR3 residues: CAWSGGGTEAFF. The DNA for the CDR3 is TGTGCCTGGAGTGGGGGGGGCACTGAAGCTTTCTTT.

This chain connects TRBV6-2 or TRBV6-3 to TRBJ2-3; D gene uncertain. There are 15 residues in the CDR3. From germline, CDR1 is MNHEY and CDR2 SVGEGT. The germline V and J ends were trimmed by 2 bases and 7 bases, with 16 bases remaining between them. The CDR3 nucleotides read TGTGCCAGCAGTTACCCCGCGAACAAAAAACATACGCAGTATTTT. As protein: CASSYPANKKHTQYF.

The chain uses TRBV12-3 or TRBV12-4 and TRBJ1-1, with a tentative D call TRBD1 (6 bases). Trimming pared 6 bases from V and 0 bases from J, leaving 14 bases between. The CDR3 is 15 residues long. CDR3 loop: CASRPQGTMNTEAFF. The CDR3 nucleotides read TGTGCCAGCAGGCCACAGGGAACCATGAACACTGAAGCTTTCTTT.

The chain employs TRBV29-1 and TRBJ2-1; 7 bases fit TRBD2. CDR1 and CDR2 (germline): SQVTM, ANQGSEA. V was pared by 3 bases and J by 4 bases, with 6 bases of the junction left unmatched. The CDR3 has 14 amino acids. CDR3 protein: CSVEGRERYNEQFF. The CDR3 region has the DNA TGCAGCGTTGAGGGGCGGGAGAGGTACAATGAGCAGTTCTTC.

The gene calls are TRBV6-6 and TRBJ1-5; TRBD1 agrees at 7 bases. In germline, CDR1 is MNHNY, CDR2 SVGAGI (reference sequence). This CDR3 comprises 17 residues. Germline trimming cut 2 bases from V and 6 bases from J; bases unmatched to any gene: 13. The CDR3 DNA sequence: TGTGCCAGCAGTTACCCGACGGGGACAGTCGACATTCAGCCCCAGCATTTT. Translating gives CASSYPTGTVDIQPQHF.

Concerning this clonotype: Its ends do not fully match the called genes, so a read error is possible. The J gene is TRBJ1-5, the V gene TRBV28; no definite D call. The CDR3 consists of 12 residues. Germline V gives CDR1 MDHEN, CDR2 SYDVKM. The CDR3: CASSLSAQLQHF. As DNA, the CDR3 is TGTGCCAGCAGTTTAAGTGCCCAGCTCCAGCATTTT.